A selection of T cell receptor beta chains follows, all from one sample in a study of regulatory T cells in long-lasting Graves disease. One entry per CDR3 protein results from TCRdb running MiXCR on the multiplex PCR reads. This sample yields more than 450,000 distinct CDR3 sequences, of which about 12% are seen a single time; roughly 8.9% belongs to the top ten. The same sample was also studied in work on T cells in Graves' hyperthyroidism and ophthalmopathy.

Material: peripheral blood mononuclear cells (PBMCs), obtained at new diagnosis, from a patient treated with antithyroid drugs. Every receptor here comes from a woman in her thirties with Graves disease. The CDR3 runs from the conserved cysteine through the conserved F or W. Each record gives: CDR3 protein, CDR3 DNA, V gene, D gene, clone size, J gene. A D gene is named only where the DNA matches it firmly. Clone size, where shown, is once, few, many, or a class for clones that have expanded.

CASSLDREWDEQFF,TGTGCCAGTAGCCTCGACAGGGAATGGGATGAGCAGTTCTTC,TRBV19,TRBD1,-,TRBJ2-1
CASSLLGLAFEQFF,TGTGCCAGCAGTTTACTCGGACTAGCTTTTGAGCAGTTCTTC,TRBV27,TRBD2,many,TRBJ2-1
CASSQRFLGSNQPQHF,TGTGCCAGCAGCCAAAGGTTTCTGGGGAGCAATCAGCCCCAGCATTTT,TRBV5-8,-,many,TRBJ1-5
CASSLQGLLYEQYF,TGTGCCAGCTCACTTCAGGGGCTCCTCTACGAGCAGTACTTC,TRBV18,-,many,TRBJ2-7
CASNDRGRFSEQYF,TGTGCCAGCAACGACAGGGGCAGATTCTCCGAGCAGTACTTC,TRBV2,TRBD1,-,TRBJ2-7
CATSPGEIYGYTF,TGTGCCACCAGTCCAGGGGAGATCTATGGCTACACCTTC,TRBV15,-,many,TRBJ1-2
CASTAKEGRSYEQYF,TGTGCCAGCACCGCGAAGGAGGGGCGTTCCTACGAGCAGTACTTC,TRBV6-1,-,many,TRBJ2-7
CASSLAYHYNEQFF,TGTGCCAGCAGCTTAGCGTACCACTACAATGAGCAGTTCTTC,TRBV7-6,-,many,TRBJ2-1
CSGSGGTANTGELFF,TGCAGCGGAAGTGGGGGGACAGCAAACACCGGGGAGCTGTTTTTT,TRBV29-1,-,-,TRBJ2-2
CASSQEPRINYGYTF,TGTGCCAGCAGCCAAGAGCCCAGGATTAACTATGGCTACACCTTC,TRBV3-1,-,many,TRBJ1-2
CASSLRGLFNTQYF,TGTGCCAGCAGCTTAAGAGGTCTATTTAATACGCAGTATTTT,TRBV7-9,-,-,TRBJ2-3
CATQGPPFGNQPQHF,TGTGCCACTCAGGGTCCCCCTTTCGGCAATCAGCCCCAGCATTTT,TRBV24-1,-,-,TRBJ1-5
CASSEVRGRDQPQHF,TGTGCCAGCAGTGAAGTTCGGGGGCGTGATCAGCCCCAGCATTTT,TRBV6-1,-,many,TRBJ1-5
CASSLLGQGGEKLFF,TGCGCCAGCAGCTTGCTTGGACAGGGTGGTGAAAAACTGTTTTTT,TRBV5-1,TRBD1,many,TRBJ1-4
CASSLSPGRVQETQYF,TGTGCCAGCAGTTTATCCCCAGGGAGAGTCCAAGAGACCCAGTACTTC,TRBV27,-,many,TRBJ2-5
CASSLGWDSYEQYF,TGTGCCAGCAGCTTAGGATGGGACAGCTACGAGCAGTACTTC,TRBV11-2,TRBD1,many,TRBJ2-7
CASSSTGRGRTGELFF,TGTGCCAGCAGCTCAACGGGGCGGGGAAGGACCGGGGAGCTGTTTTTT,TRBV28,-,many,TRBJ2-2
CSVEGPGGPTDTQYF,TGCAGCGTTGAGGGCCCGGGAGGGCCAACAGATACGCAGTATTTT,TRBV29-1,TRBD2,many,TRBJ2-3
CSPSGTVGRTEAFF,TGCAGTCCCTCCGGGACAGTTGGGAGGACTGAAGCTTTCTTT,TRBV20-1,TRBD1,-,TRBJ1-1
CAINSGGNNEQFF,TGTGCCATCAATTCGGGCGGGAATAATGAGCAGTTCTTC,TRBV10-3,-,few,TRBJ2-1
CASSPGTSSTDTQYF,TGTGCCAGCAGCCCTGGGACTTCTAGCACAGATACGCAGTATTTT,TRBV11-2,-,many,TRBJ2-3
CASSEGEVGQPQHF,TGTGCCAGCAGTGAGGGGGAAGTGGGTCAGCCCCAGCATTTT,TRBV2,-,many,TRBJ1-5
CASCLAFSNEQFF,TGTGCCAGTTGTCTAGCGTTTTCCAATGAGCAGTTCTTC,TRBV28,-,many,TRBJ2-1
CASSFQPPGVGNTIYF,TGTGCCAGCAGTTTTCAGCCGCCAGGGGTGGGAAACACCATATATTTT,TRBV7-2,-,many,TRBJ1-3
CASSPTGNNYGYTF,TGTGCCAGCAGCCCCACAGGGAATAACTATGGCTACACCTTC,TRBV3-1,-,many,TRBJ1-2